The 31 T cell receptor beta chains reported below all come from one sample, sequenced in a study of blood T cell repertoires in COVID-19 (dated by TCRdb to 2020 to 2022). The protocol used for the library was the immunoSEQ multiplex PCR assay. As stored in TCRdb, this immuneACCESS dataset retains in-frame rearrangements with V and J assigned. A fraction of the clones does not appear; measured against another copy, unresolved V genes explain less than half of the discrepancy, and the remainder lacks a known reason. For this sample the table gives about 88,000 clones, of which about 82% were detected only once. The ten largest clonotypes hold 20% to 30% of the sample. Sequencing was done on a sample of peripheral blood. The origin of the receptors is a human donor in a cohort sampled during active COVID-19.

V and J are TRBV7-2 and TRBJ2-5; 8 bases align to TRBD1. In germline, CDR1 is SGHTA, CDR2 FQGNSA. The CDR3 totals 14 residues. Unmatched junction bases numbered 5, after V lost 3 bases and J lost 5 bases. The CDR3 is CASSFGQGRETQYF. Written as DNA, the CDR3 is TGTGCCAGCAGCTTCGGACAGGGAAGGGAGACCCAGTACTTC.

This clone was observed a single time. The chain uses TRBV29-1 and TRBJ2-2; no clear D gene. Looked up from germline, CDR1 is SQVTM and CDR2 is ANQGSEA. The V and J ends lost 5 bases and 0 bases respectively, with 7 bases between them. The CDR3 runs 13 residues. CDR3 amino acids: CSVIRANTGELFF. In DNA, the CDR3 is TGCAGCGTTATCCGAGCGAACACCGGGGAGCTGTTTTTT.

The gene calls are TRBV7-6 and TRBJ2-1, with a tentative D call TRBD2 (7 bases). V lost 7 bases and J 2 bases, leaving 18 bases between the germline ends. Germline CDR1 is SGHVS and CDR2 is FNYEAQ. The CDR3 spans 16 residues. The CDR3 DNA is TGTGCCAGCACCCTAGAAGAGGGGGGGGCCTACAATGAGCAGTTCTTC. Protein sequence: CASTLEEGGAYNEQFF.

The V and J genes are TRBV7-3 and TRBJ1-1, with 10 bases aligning to TRBD1. After removal of 5 bases from V and 0 bases from J, the junction contained 6 bases not matched to a gene. Germline V gene sequence: CDR1 SGHTA, CDR2 FQGTGA. The CDR3 spans 16 residues. The CDR3 DNA follows: TGTGCCAGCAGCCAAAGGACAGGGGGTATGAACACTGAAGCTTTCTTT. This encodes CASSQRTGGMNTEAFF.

The V call is TRBV6-2 or TRBV6-3, the J call TRBJ2-1; D might be TRBD2 (7 bases). The CDR3 spans 19 residues. CDR1 and CDR2 (germline): MNHEY, SVGEGT. Between the trimmed V and J ends, which lost 2 bases and 0 bases, there was a span of 20 bases. The CDR3 DNA follows: TGTGCCAGCAGTTACCCAGCCGGAGGGGGAGGGAGCTCCTACAATGAGCAGTTCTTC. This translates into CASSYPAGGGGSSYNEQFF.

The V call is TRBV5-6, the J call TRBJ2-1; D gene unclear. The germline V gene encodes CDR1 SGHDT and CDR2 YYEEEE. The CDR3 is made up of 15 amino acids. V was trimmed by 2 bases and J by 0 bases, leaving 9 bases between them. CDR3 nucleotides: TGTGCCAGCAGCTTAATGAGAAGCTCCTACAATGAGCAGTTCTTC. This translates into CASSLMRSSYNEQFF.

The chain is built from TRBV7-9 and TRBJ2-5, with 7 nucleotides matching TRBD2. V was pared by 3 bases and J by 5 bases, with 6 bases of the junction left unmatched. The CDR3 has 14 amino acids. The V gene's germline CDR1 is SEHNR and CDR2 FQNEAQ (reference sequence). DNA of the CDR3: TGTGCCAGCAGCTTCGACCTGCGGGGGGAGACCCAGTACTTC. Translated: CASSFDLRGETQYF.

V is TRBV6-6 and J is TRBJ1-5; the D gene is possibly TRBD1 (5 bases). V lost 5 bases to trimming and J lost 5 bases, with 22 bases between them. The CDR3 contains 17 residues. The germline CDR1 and CDR2 sequences are MNHNY and SVGAGI (reference sequence). As DNA, the CDR3 is TGTGCCAGCAGTCGGCGACAGAGCCCCGGCCGTGATCAGCCCCAGCATTTT. Translation gives CASSRRQSPGRDQPQHF.

The chain carries TRBV6-2 or TRBV6-3 and TRBJ1-5; D is possibly TRBD1 (5 bases). This CDR3 has 16 residues. Trimming pared 5 bases from V and 1 base from J, leaving 15 bases between. The germline CDR1 and CDR2 sequences are MNHEY and SVGEGT. CDR3 loop: CASSDWGVESNQPQHF. The CDR3 nucleotides are TGTGCCAGCAGTGATTGGGGCGTAGAGAGCAATCAGCCCCAGCATTTT.

This chain uses TRBV30 with TRBJ2-7, with 12 positions matching TRBD2. Germline lookup yields CDR1 GTSNPN and CDR2 SVGIG (reference sequence). This CDR3 is built from 12 residues. The V gene end was trimmed by 8 bases and the J gene end by 6 bases; junction bases not matched to a gene: 5. The CDR3 here is CAATGLAGEQYF. The CDR3 DNA sequence: TGTGCCGCAACGGGACTAGCGGGCGAGCAGTACTTC.

J is TRBJ1-1 and V is TRBV7-2; tentative D call: TRBD1 (5 bases). CDR1 is SGHTA and CDR2 is FQGNSA in the germline V gene. The CDR3 runs 15 residues. V was cut by 1 base and J by 1 base, with 10 bases left in between. The CDR3 reads CASSLDGHQNTEAFF. CDR3 coding DNA: TGTGCCAGCAGCTTAGACGGACACCAGAACACTGAAGCTTTCTTT.

The chain couples TRBV5-1 to TRBJ1-3, with D possibly being TRBD1 (5 bases). The CDR3 has 14 amino acids. The V end was cut by 4 bases, the J end by 1 base, with 9 bases between. The germline V gene has CDR1 SGHRS and CDR2 YFSETQ. CDR3 coding DNA: TGCGCCAGCAGCCATGGACAATCTGGAAACACCATATATTTT. It codes for CASSHGQSGNTIYF.

The chain uses TRBV13 and TRBJ2-7; 8 bases map to TRBD1. The J segment lost 2 bases and the V segment lost 5 bases, leaving 8 bases of the junction unmatched. The germline gives CDR1 PRHDT, CDR2 FYEKMQ (reference sequence). The CDR3 runs to 15 residues. As DNA, the CDR3 is TGTGCCAGCAGCATCCGGACAGGGAGTCCCTACGAGCAGTACTTC. It translates to CASSIRTGSPYEQYF.

The rearrangement joins TRBV7-8 to TRBJ1-3; maybe TRBD1 (5 bases). V lost 2 bases and J lost 0, with 11 bases in between. The germline CDR1 and CDR2 sequences are SGHVS and FQNEAQ. This CDR3 is 16 amino acids long. CDR3 coding DNA: TGTGCCAGCAGCTTAAGGAGACAGTCCTCTGGAAACACCATATATTTT. This translates into CASSLRRQSSGNTIYF.

Note on this clone: The same CDR3 also results from other DNA sequences found in this sample. The chain joins TRBV7-2 to TRBJ2-1; TRBD2 is a possible D gene (5 bases). The length of the CDR3 is 14 residues. V lost 0 bases, J lost 4 bases, and 7 bases lay in between. Germline CDR1 is SGHTA and CDR2 is FQGNSA. CDR3 nucleotides: TGTGCCAGCAGCTTAGCGGGCGGGTACAATGAGCAGTTCTTC. It codes for CASSLAGGYNEQFF.

The chain combines TRBV12-5 with TRBJ2-5, with a weak D call TRBD2 (5 bases). This CDR3 is 12 amino acids long. Germline CDR1 LGHNT, CDR2 FRNRAP. V shed 5 bases and J shed 5 bases, with 9 bases lying between them. In nucleotides, the CDR3 is TGTGCTAGTGGTCCGAGGGCGGAGACCCAGTACTTC. Translation: CASGPRAETQYF. Full variable domain (remainder filled in from reference TRBV12-5 and TRBJ2-5): DARVTQTPRHKVTEMGQEVTMRCQPILGHNTVFWYRQTMMQGLELLAYFRNRAPLDDSGMPKDRFSAEMPDATLATLKIQPSEPRDSAVYFCASGPRAETQYFGPGTRLLVL.

The chain links TRBV28 to TRBJ2-5, with 7 bases lining up with TRBD2. There are 14 residues in the CDR3. J lost 2 bases, V lost 5 bases, and 5 bases had no gene match. Germline assignment: CDR1 MDHEN and CDR2 SYDVKM. CDR3 loop: CASSILAVQETQYF. In DNA, the CDR3 is TGTGCCAGCAGTATCCTAGCGGTACAAGAGACCCAGTACTTC.

The V and J genes are TRBV30 and TRBJ2-1; 9 bases match TRBD2. The V gene's germline CDR1 is GTSNPN and CDR2 SVGIG (reference sequence). V gave up 3 bases and J gave up 8 bases; unmatched junction bases: 11. CDR3 length equals 15 residues. The CDR3 DNA sequence: TGTGCCTGGAGGGTGACTAGCGGCGGTCTCTATGAGCAGTTCTTC. Its translation: CAWRVTSGGLYEQFF.

CDR3 in DNA: TGTGCCAGCAGCTTAGGGGCAAGCAATGAGCAGTTCTTC. Encoded protein: CASSLGASNEQFF. V gene TRBV7-9 combines with J gene TRBJ2-1; D remains ambiguous. V was pared by 1 base and J by 6 bases, with 7 bases between. The CDR3 covers 13 residues. Germline CDR1 and CDR2: SEHNR and FQNEAQ (reference sequence).

Here the CDR3 DNA reads TGCGCCAGCAGTGAGTCGACATGGGACAAGGCTTTCTTT. Protein sequence: CASSESTWDKAFF. J is TRBJ1-1 and V is TRBV10-2; D perhaps matches TRBD1 (6 bases). CDR1 and CDR2 (germline): WSHSY, SAAADI. The CDR3 runs to 13 residues. With 0 bases removed from V and 11 bases from J, the gap between germline ends came to 13 bases.

The rearrangement links TRBV9 to TRBJ2-7, with 7 positions matching TRBD2. The CDR3 spans 15 residues. The germline V gene encodes CDR1 SGDLS and CDR2 YYNGEE. J gave up 6 bases and V 4 bases, and 13 bases lay outside the gene matches. For the CDR3, the DNA is TGTGCCAGCAGCATATCCTGGGAGGGCCGGTTCGAGCAGTACTTC. Amino acids: CASSISWEGRFEQYF.

CDR3 in DNA: TGCGCCGCGGGACTAGCGGGGGCCGAAGATACGCAGTATTTT. Translating gives CAAGLAGAEDTQYF. The chain uses TRBV4-1 and TRBJ2-3, with 14 nucleotides matching TRBD2. The germline gives CDR1 MGHRA, CDR2 YSYEKL. CDR3 length equals 14 residues. The junction had 6 bases not matched to a gene; V was cut back by 11 bases and J by 5 bases.

The rearrangement uses TRBV24-1 and TRBJ2-1, with D possibly matching TRBD1 (6 bases). Trimming took off 4 bases at V and 4 bases at J, with 16 bases between the two ends. Germline V gene lookup returns CDR1 KGHDR and CDR2 SFDVKD. The CDR3 has 16 residues. The CDR3 protein is CATSDPRGPLYNEQFF. Here the CDR3 DNA reads TGTGCCACCAGTGACCCCAGGGGACCCCTTTACAATGAGCAGTTCTTC.

The rearrangement joins TRBV5-8 to TRBJ1-5, with unresolved D. This CDR3 is built from 13 residues. Trimming shortened V by 2 bases and J by 0 bases, and 3 bases separated the two germline ends. From germline, CDR1 is SGHTS and CDR2 YDEGEE. CDR3 sequence reads: CASSFNSNQPQHF. The CDR3 DNA sequence: TGTGCCAGCAGCTTCAATAGCAATCAGCCCCAGCATTTT.

The J gene is TRBJ2-7, the V gene TRBV27; 10 bases agree with TRBD2. The CDR3 consists of 15 residues. CDR1 and CDR2 from the germline V gene are MNHEY and SMNVEV (reference sequence). Losses at the gene ends were 0 bases for V and 2 bases for J; bases not matched to a gene: 1. The CDR3 here is CASSLSTSGAYEQYF. The CDR3 DNA is TGTGCCAGCAGTTTATCAACTAGCGGGGCCTACGAGCAGTACTTC.

The rearrangement uses TRBV11-2 and TRBJ2-7; D is possibly TRBD2 (5 bases). This CDR3 spans 15 amino acids. Per the germline V gene, CDR1 is SGHAT and CDR2 is FQNNGV. V lost 4 bases, J lost 2 bases, and 15 bases lay in between. Here the CDR3 DNA reads TGTGCCAGCAGCTGGGCGGACTCCGGTACCTACGAGCAGTACTTC. Amino acid sequence: CASSWADSGTYEQYF.

The J gene is TRBJ2-1, the V gene TRBV29-1, with D hard to call. Germline loops: CDR1 SQVTM, CDR2 ANQGSEA. The CDR3 runs to 11 residues. The V gene lost 3 bases and the J gene lost 5 bases, with 5 bases spanning the gap. CDR3 sequence (DNA): TGCAGCGTTGACCCTCACAATGAGCAGTTCTTC. Its protein product is CSVDPHNEQFF.

The rearrangement uses TRBV19 and TRBJ1-2, with 10 bases that match TRBD1. J lost 4 bases, V lost 6 bases, and 11 bases had no gene match. CDR1 is LNHDA and CDR2 is SQIVND in the germline V gene (reference sequence). The CDR3 is 16 amino acids. The CDR3 DNA is TGTGCCAGTAGCCCAGCGACAGGACAGGGGGGCTATGGCTACACCTTC. This sequence encodes CASSPATGQGGYGYTF. The whole variable domain, remainder taken from reference TRBV19 and TRBJ1-2, is DGGITQSPKYLFRKEGQNVTLSCEQNLNHDAMYWYRQDPGQGLRLIYYSQIVNDFQKGDIAEGYSVSREKKESFPLTVTSAQKNPTAFYLCASSPATGQGGYGYTFGSGTRLTVV.

The chain employs TRBV19 and TRBJ1-5; TRBD1 might be the D (5 bases). The germline gives CDR1 LNHDA, CDR2 SQIVND (reference sequence). Trimming cost V 7 bases and J 2 bases, with 15 bases left between them. The CDR3 contains 15 residues. The CDR3 region is CASTPTGVGNQPQHF. CDR3 nucleotides: TGTGCCAGTACCCCGACGGGGGTGGGCAATCAGCCCCAGCATTTT.

The chain uses TRBV9 and TRBJ2-5; TRBD1 matches at 8 bases. Unmatched junction bases numbered 2, after V lost 3 bases and J lost 10 bases. CDR1 is SGDLS, CDR2 YYNGEE, per germline. CDR3 length: 11 residues. CDR3 residues: CASSAGGIQYF. For the CDR3, the DNA is TGTGCCAGCAGCGCAGGGGGCATCCAGTACTTC.

The J gene is TRBJ2-5, the V gene TRBV10-3; TRBD2 might be the D (5 bases). This CDR3 spans 14 amino acids. The V end lost 0 bases, the J end lost 2 bases, and 7 bases lay between the germline ends. CDR1 ENHRY and CDR2 SYGVKD come from the germline V gene. The CDR3 nucleotides are TGTGCCATCAGTGAGTCTCGGGGACAAGAGACCCAGTACTTC. Its translation: CAISESRGQETQYF.